This TCR beta chain appears in the sequencing data of a study of PD-L1 blockade in urothelial cancer. The overall study: Atezolizumab was started by patients at some point between 2014 and 2015 at 1,200 mg intravenously every 3 weeks. After treatment start, blood was analyzed at 3 weeks (second dose) and at 6 weeks. Study-wide findings and caveats: Greater 3-week expansion of tumor-associated blood clones was recorded for durable-benefit patients.

Only in-frame clones appear in the TCRdb table, and some are missing; sequencing was by immunoSEQ multiplex PCR. The sample has about 130,000 clones, about 84% seen once; the top ten hold about 2.4%. Time point of the sample: peripheral blood 6 weeks after treatment start. CDR1 is KGHSH, CDR2 LQKENI, per germline. CDR3 length equals 15 residues. The V end was cut by 6 bases, the J end by 2 bases, with 14 bases between. With regard to this clone: Its matching antigen is unknown.

This sequence joins TRBV18 and TRBJ1-3, with unresolved D. This material consisted of PBMCs, taken around atezolizumab (anti-PD-L1) treatment. The sequence came from a man in his fifties or sixties with urothelial cancer. CDR3: CASSNTGSPGNTIYF. The CDR3 DNA is TGTGCCAGCTCCAATACCGGGTCCCCTGGAAACACCATATATTTT.